Given below is one TCR beta chain in context. Antigen specificity is unknown. This entry belongs to a study of shared clonotypes between healthy human individuals. Germline CDR1 and CDR2: SGHVS and FNYEAQ. The CDR3 runs to 15 residues. V was pared by 2 bases and J by 2 bases, with 10 bases between. Some 30,000 T cell genomes (approximately 190 ng DNA) went into each sorted-subset replicate. The assay was immunoSEQ multiplex PCR, and TCRdb's table has in-frame clones only and misses some. The sample consists of some 500,000 clones, roughly 95% of them appearing once. Findings of the study overall: Sequencing depth was predicted to influence how clonotypes are shared among donors. Four donors held approximately 5% of naive CD4 clonotypes in common. Generally, naive subsets (rather than memory subsets) showed larger estimated richness.

Sequenced input: naive CD4+ T cells sorted from blood. Subset denoted: CD45RA+ positively selected. The TCR sequence derives from a woman aged 25-40 years in good health. This rearrangement joins TRBV7-6 to TRBJ2-1, with D tentatively TRBD2 (6 bases). This chain's CDR3 is CASSLHGSTYNEQFF. CDR3 coding DNA: TGTGCCAGCAGCTTACACGGGAGTACCTACAATGAGCAGTTCTTC.